A single sample is the source of the 19 T cell receptor beta chains below, sequenced in a study of CD8 T cells in ankylosing spondylitis. One entry per CDR3 protein, called by TCRdb with MiXCR from the 5' RACE reads. The sample lists 150,000 to 200,000 distinct CDR3 sequences; 10% to 15% were seen once. Specimen: blood, either unsorted or a sorted T cell fraction (not recorded which). The receptors here all came from a female donor with ankylosing spondylitis or in good health (not recorded which).

The chain couples TRBV6-6 to TRBJ2-5, with D perhaps given as TRBD1 or TRBD2 (5 bases each). V was cut by 8 bases and J by 7 bases, with 11 bases left in between. The CDR3 spans 11 residues. Germline V gene lookup returns CDR1 MNHNY and CDR2 SVGAGI (reference sequence). The CDR3 protein is CASLSGGTQYF. The CDR3 DNA reads TGTGCCAGCCTTTCTGGGGGGACCCAGTACTTC.

The table lists this clonotype with many counts. CDR3 residues: CASRRDSTEAFF. The DNA for the CDR3 is TGTGCCAGCAGGCGTGACAGCACTGAAGCTTTCTTT. The chain combines TRBV6-2 or TRBV6-3 with TRBJ1-1, with TRBD1 as a possible D gene (5 bases). V lost 6 bases and J lost 4, with 9 bases in between. This CDR3 is 12 amino acids long. Germline lookup yields CDR1 MNHEY and CDR2 SVGEGT.

This clonotype was detected ten times or more. The CDR3 nucleotides read TGTGCCAGCAGCAAAAAACCAACAGGCTCGGCTCAGCCCCAGCATTTT. Its protein is CASSKKPTGSAQPQHF. The chain carries TRBV21-1 and TRBJ1-5; the DNA was not compared with TRBD1, the D call given in the table. TRBV21-1 is given as a pseudogene. There are 16 residues in the CDR3.

This clonotype was recorded at least ten times. The chain employs TRBV7-9 and TRBJ1-1; 7 bases fit TRBD1. With V trimmed by 3 bases and J by 5 bases, 6 bases remained unmatched. Germline V gene lookup returns CDR1 SEHNR and CDR2 FQNEAQ (reference sequence). CDR3 size: 14 residues. In nucleotides, the CDR3 is TGTGCCAGCAGCTTGGAGGGGGCGAGGACTGAAGCTTTCTTT. Protein: CASSLEGARTEAFF.

This clonotype was seen many times. The chain recombines TRBV7-8 with TRBJ1-5; D is possibly TRBD1 (5 bases). V lost 6 bases, J lost 3 bases, and 15 bases lay in between. The CDR3 spans 15 residues. Germline-derived CDR1 and CDR2 are SGHVS and FQNEAQ. CDR3 loop: CASRALGGDNQPQHF. In nucleotides, the CDR3 is TGTGCCAGCAGAGCACTCGGGGGAGACAATCAGCCCCAGCATTTT.

This clonotype was observed at least ten times. CDR3 in DNA: TGTGCCAGCAGTCTCCAGACAGGGGGTGAAAAACTGTTTTTT. Translated: CASSLQTGGEKLFF. V is TRBV2 and J is TRBJ1-4; 9 nucleotides agree with TRBD1. With V trimmed by 5 bases and J by 7 bases, 5 bases remained unmatched. Germline CDR1 SNHLY, CDR2 FYNNEI. The length of the CDR3 is 14 residues.

This clonotype was detected a few times. This chain uses TRBV5-1 with TRBJ1-2; no clear D. Germline CDR1 reads SGHRS; CDR2 reads YFSETQ. The CDR3 spans 10 residues. The V end lost 4 bases, the J end lost 6 bases, and 4 bases lay between the germline ends. The CDR3 region is CASSPDGYTF. CDR3 nucleotides: TGCGCCAGCAGCCCGGATGGCTACACCTTC.

The gene calls are TRBV20-1 and TRBJ2-3; D remains ambiguous. The ends were cut back, 4 bases at V and 2 bases at J, with 10 bases in the middle. There are 13 residues in the CDR3. Per the germline V gene, CDR1 is DFQATT and CDR2 is SNEGSKA (reference sequence). The CDR3 DNA is TGCAGTGCTAAGCCCTCCCCCACAGATACGCAGTATTTT. Translating it yields CSAKPSPTDTQYF.

This clonotype has at least ten counts. This chain links TRBV5-1 with TRBJ2-5; D not certain. V lost 4 bases, J lost 5 bases, and 9 bases lay in between. The CDR3 is made up of 12 amino acids. Germline V gene data show CDR1 as SGHRS and CDR2 as YFSETQ. In nucleotides, the CDR3 is TGCGCCAGCAGCGAGCAGCATGAGACCCAGTACTTC. Protein sequence: CASSEQHETQYF.

V gene TRBV7-3 combines with J gene TRBJ2-3, with D tentatively TRBD2 (6 bases). There are 15 residues in the CDR3. Germline CDR1 is SGHTA and CDR2 is FQGTGA. V was shortened by 4 bases and J by 7 bases, with 18 bases between the two germline ends. This chain's CDR3 is CASSSSGLGQYTQYF. The CDR3 region has the DNA TGTGCCAGCAGCTCCTCGGGACTCGGGCAATATACGCAGTATTTT.

This clonotype was seen repeatedly, ten times or more. The rearrangement joins TRBV4-3 to TRBJ2-3; tentative D call: TRBD1 (6 bases). The germline V gene encodes CDR1 LGHNA and CDR2 YSLEER. The V end lost 0 bases, the J end lost 3 bases, and 16 bases lay between the germline ends. This CDR3 contains 17 residues. CDR3 region: CASSQERQGLGTDTQYF. The CDR3 region has the DNA TGCGCCAGCAGCCAAGAACGGCAGGGGCTTGGGACAGATACGCAGTATTTT.

The table lists this clonotype with many counts. This sequence joins TRBV11-2 and TRBJ2-3, with a weak D call TRBD2 (6 bases). Trimming stripped 6 bases from V and 2 bases from J, with 24 bases between. The CDR3 totals 18 residues. CDR1 and CDR2 (germline): SGHAT, FQNNGV. The CDR3 loop reads CASSPAPSSRGTTDTQYF. The CDR3 DNA reads as TGTGCCAGCAGTCCCGCCCCCAGCAGCCGGGGGACCACAGATACGCAGTATTTT.

This clonotype was seen ten or more times. The J gene is TRBJ2-7, the V gene TRBV5-1; D is possibly TRBD2 (7 bases). The CDR3 runs 15 residues. V lost 1 base to trimming and J lost 5 bases, with 16 bases between them. Per the germline V gene, CDR1 is SGHRS and CDR2 is YFSETQ. In DNA, the CDR3 is TGCGCCAGCAGCTTGTCACAGGGAGGGTCCAACGAGCAGTACTTC. Its protein is CASSLSQGGSNEQYF.

In its sample, this clonotype was seen many times. The chain joins TRBV4-1 to TRBJ2-7; 8 positions match TRBD2. The CDR3 is 15 residues long. In germline, CDR1 is MGHRA, CDR2 YSYEKL. The trim removed 4 bases at V and 4 bases at J, leaving 9 bases unmatched. The CDR3 loop is CASSLPASGWYEQYF. In DNA form, the CDR3 reads TGCGCCAGCAGCCTCCCGGCTAGCGGGTGGTACGAGCAGTACTTC.

The J gene is TRBJ2-7, the V gene TRBV5-1; D not resolved. Trimming pared 4 bases from V and 7 bases from J, leaving 15 bases between. The CDR3 loop spans 13 amino acids. Germline loops: CDR1 SGHRS, CDR2 YFSETQ. The chain's CDR3 is CASSPTGRDEQYF. The CDR3 region has the DNA TGCGCCAGCAGCCCGACGGGTAGGGATGAGCAGTACTTC. The full variable domain, rest sourced from reference TRBV5-1 and TRBJ2-7, is KAGVTQTPRYLIKTRGQQVTLSCSPISGHRSVSWYQQTPGQGLQFLFEYFSETQRNKGNFPGRFSGRQFSNSRSEMNVSTLELGDSALYLCASSPTGRDEQYFGPGTRLTVT.

This clonotype has at least ten counts. Its ends do not fully match the called genes, so a read error is possible. The V call is TRBV7-7, the J call TRBJ2-2; D might be TRBD1 (5 bases). The germline gives CDR1 SSHAT, CDR2 FNYEAQ (reference sequence). The CDR3 is made up of 15 amino acids. This chain's CDR3 is CASSPDRLYTGELFF. The CDR3 bases are TGTGCTAGCAGCCCCGACAGACTCTACACCGGGGAGCTGTTTTTT.

This clonotype came up many times. J is TRBJ2-7 and V is TRBV27; 7 nucleotides align to TRBD2. The CDR3 spans 13 residues. Germline loops: CDR1 MNHEY, CDR2 SMNVEV (reference sequence). The junction had 6 bases not matched to a gene; V was cut back by 3 bases and J by 7 bases. Here the CDR3 reads CASSFGREGEQYF. The CDR3 region has the DNA TGTGCCAGCAGTTTTGGCAGGGAGGGTGAGCAGTACTTC.

J is TRBJ2-1 and V is TRBV30; 10 nucleotides match TRBD2. CDR1 and CDR2 (germline): GTSNPN, SVGIG (reference sequence). The V segment lost 1 base and the J segment 7 bases; nucleotides outside the gene matches: 7. The CDR3 extends over 15 amino acids. CDR3 region: CAWSGGAGGPNEQFF. CDR3 in DNA: TGTGCCTGGAGTGGAGGAGCGGGAGGGCCAAATGAGCAGTTCTTC.

This clonotype was detected once. The gene calls are TRBV3-1 and TRBJ2-3; no definite D call. CDR3 length: 17 residues. Germline values: CDR1 LGHDT, CDR2 YNNKEL (reference sequence). V was shortened by 4 bases and J by 2 bases, with 19 bases between the two germline ends. Here the CDR3 reads CASSLSAPGYLTDTQYF. The CDR3 nucleotides are TGTGCCAGCAGCCTTTCGGCACCCGGATATCTCACAGATACGCAGTATTTT.